Listed here are 25 T cell receptor beta chains from one sample, sequenced in a study of HIV-infected patients and healthy controls. Whole blood was used without fractionation, so all unsorted peripheral T cells were included. cDNA was made from approximately 500 ng RNA using alpha and beta constant primers. Using multiplexing indices, alpha and beta chain libraries were generated apart by chain-specific third strand synthesis. Via MiXCR, TCRdb re-called the 5' RACE reads, giving one row per CDR3 protein. This sample has about 7,600 distinct CDR3 sequences, with less than 12% found just once. The source was blood, collected before antiretroviral therapy. The receptors were gathered from an adult with HIV infection.

Ten or more counts support this clonotype. The chain recombines TRBV29-1 with TRBJ2-3, with 10 bases matching TRBD2. V was pared by 6 bases and J by 5 bases, with 5 bases of the junction left unmatched. The germline V gene has CDR1 SQVTM and CDR2 ANQGSEA. CDR3 size: 13 residues. CDR3 amino acids: CSVGTSVRDTQYF. CDR3 DNA: TGCAGCGTCGGGACTAGCGTGAGAGATACGCAGTATTTT.

This clonotype was observed many times. CDR3 loop: CASSSQLNYGYTF. CDR3 coding DNA: TGTGCCAGCAGCTCCCAGCTTAACTATGGCTACACCTTC. This chain joins TRBV7-2 and TRBJ1-2; D is unresolved. CDR1 is SGHTA, CDR2 FQGNSA, per germline. V lost 4 bases and J 1 base, leaving 7 bases between the germline ends. The CDR3 extends over 13 amino acids.

V and J are TRBV29-1 and TRBJ2-3; a weak D match, TRBD2 (5 bases). Per the germline V gene, CDR1 is SQVTM and CDR2 is ANQGSEA. The CDR3 runs 15 residues. With 6 bases removed from V and 3 bases from J, the gap between germline ends came to 19 bases. CDR3 nucleotides: TGCAGCGTGGCTGGAGGCTACCTGGGGACAGATACGCAGTATTTT. Protein product: CSVAGGYLGTDTQYF.

Judged by abundance, this clonotype is medium-sized. The chain has TRBV5-4 and TRBJ2-1, with 13 bases fitting TRBD2. V was clipped by 3 bases and J by 9 bases; unmatched bases: 6. Germline V gives CDR1 SGHNT, CDR2 YYREEE (reference sequence). The CDR3 contains 15 residues. The CDR3 region is CASSSLAGGPGEQFF. DNA of the CDR3: TGTGCCAGCAGCTCACTAGCGGGAGGGCCGGGTGAGCAGTTCTTC. The complete variable domain, with remaining parts taken from reference TRBV5-4 and TRBJ2-1, reads ETGVTQSPTHLIKTRGQQVTLRCSSQSGHNTVSWYQQALGQGPQFIFQYYREEENGRGNFPPRFSGLQFPNYSSELNVNALELDDSALYLCASSSLAGGPGEQFFGPGTRLTVL.

This clonotype showed up many times. The V call is TRBV19, the J call TRBJ1-5, with a tentative D call TRBD1 (5 bases). V was shortened by 7 bases and J by 0 bases, with 13 bases between the two germline ends. CDR1 and CDR2 (germline): LNHDA, SQIVND (reference sequence). This CDR3 comprises 15 residues. CDR3 sequence (DNA): TGTGCCAGTACCGGCGGGGGTTATAGCAATCAGCCCCAGCATTTT. Translating it yields CASTGGGYSNQPQHF.

This clonotype was detected ten times or more. The CDR3, as DNA: TGCAGTGCTAGAGATGGGAAGGGGACTGAAGCTTTCTTT. Protein: CSARDGKGTEAFF. The chain is built from TRBV20-1 and TRBJ1-1; possible D gene TRBD1, 5 bases. With 0 bases removed from V and 5 bases from J, the gap between germline ends came to 10 bases. This CDR3 contains 13 residues. Germline V gene data show CDR1 as DFQATT and CDR2 as SNEGSKA (reference sequence).

This clonotype has a count of ten or more. The V call is TRBV4-1, the J call TRBJ2-7; maybe TRBD1 (6 bases). V was cut by 1 base and J by 3 bases, with 16 bases left in between. The length of the CDR3 is 16 residues. Germline lookup yields CDR1 MGHRA and CDR2 YSYEKL. For the CDR3, the DNA is TGCGCCAGCAGCCAAGGTAGGACAGTCTCGGACTACGAGCAGTACTTC. It codes for CASSQGRTVSDYEQYF.

There are a few counts of this clonotype. The gene calls are TRBV6-1 and TRBJ2-7; 7 bases match TRBD1. Germline V gene sequence: CDR1 MNHNS, CDR2 SASEGT. V lost 5 bases to trimming and J lost 7 bases; unmatched junction nucleotides: 11. CDR3 length: 14 residues. CDR3 protein: CASSSDRVSGEQYF. The CDR3 DNA sequence: TGTGCCAGCAGTTCCGACAGGGTCTCGGGAGAGCAGTACTTC.

At least ten counts were recorded for this clonotype. V and J are TRBV6-5 and TRBJ1-2; TRBD1 might be the D (6 bases). Germline-derived CDR1 and CDR2 are MNHEY and SVGAGI. The CDR3 loop spans 14 amino acids. Trimming left V 5 bases short and J 4 bases short, with 14 bases between. CDR3 sequence reads: CASSPVGGSYGYTF. DNA for the CDR3: TGTGCCAGCAGTCCGGTCGGGGGCAGCTATGGCTACACCTTC.

This chain uses TRBV6-5 with TRBJ1-1, with TRBD1 matching 9 bases. The V gene's germline CDR1 is MNHEY and CDR2 SVGAGI. CDR3 length: 15 residues. V shed 6 bases, J shed 4 bases, and the junction held 9 bases outside the gene matches. As DNA, the CDR3 is TGTGCCAGCAGCCCACAGGGGGCGCGTCGCACTGAAGCTTTCTTT. Translating gives CASSPQGARRTEAFF.

CDR3 sequence: CASSSPIKGVSHQETQYF. DNA for the CDR3: TGTGCCAGCAGTTCCCCCATCAAGGGAGTTAGCCACCAAGAGACCCAGTACTTC. The chain joins TRBV28 to TRBJ2-5, with D possibly matching TRBD2 (5 bases). The germline CDR1 and CDR2 sequences are MDHEN and SYDVKM. V was pared by 4 bases and J by 0 bases, with 21 bases between. CDR3 size: 18 residues.

This clonotype was observed many times. The CDR3 nucleotides are TGTGCCAGCACCCTACGCGGAGGTGGAGAGACCCAGTACTTC. Its translation is CASTLRGGGETQYF. This rearrangement joins TRBV12-3 or TRBV12-4 to TRBJ2-5; D is perhaps TRBD2 (5 bases). The CDR3 contains 14 residues. The V and J ends lost 7 bases and 4 bases respectively, with 16 bases between them.

At least ten counts were recorded for this clonotype. The V and J genes are TRBV28 and TRBJ2-7; either TRBD1 or TRBD2 may supply D (6 bases each). This CDR3 comprises 14 residues. Germline V gene data show CDR1 as MDHEN and CDR2 as SYDVKM. Trimming left V 5 bases short and J 7 bases short, with 18 bases between. CDR3 residues: CASSPPGAAGEQYF. CDR3 nucleotides: TGTGCCAGCAGTCCACCGGGGGCCGCGGGGGAGCAGTACTTC.

V and J are TRBV4-2 and TRBJ2-5; 10 nucleotides line up with TRBD2. The length of the CDR3 is 16 residues. J gave up 1 base and V 5 bases, and 7 bases lay outside the gene matches. Germline values: CDR1 LGHNA, CDR2 YNFKEQ. The CDR3 coding sequence is TGTGCCAGCAGCTTACGAGCGGGGGGGCCCCAAGAGACCCAGTACTTC. Its translation is CASSLRAGGPQETQYF.

Many counts were recorded for this clonotype. The chain has TRBV20-1 and TRBJ1-4; D unresolved. Trimming took off 0 bases at V and 8 bases at J, with 16 bases between the two ends. From germline, CDR1 is DFQATT and CDR2 SNEGSKA (reference sequence). The CDR3 sequence is 15 residues long. This CDR3 is CSARDFSGLKEKLFF. The CDR3 nucleotides are TGCAGTGCTAGAGATTTTTCTGGGCTGAAGGAAAAACTGTTTTTT.

This clonotype was found a few times. The V gene is TRBV7-8, the J gene TRBJ2-1, with D maybe TRBD1 (7 bases). The CDR3 has 16 amino acids. Trimming stripped 1 base from V and 2 bases from J, with 12 bases between. Germline values: CDR1 SGHVS, CDR2 FQNEAQ. The DNA for the CDR3 is TGTGCCAGCAGCTTAGAGGCAGGGGGGACCTACAATGAGCAGTTCTTC. Translation: CASSLEAGGTYNEQFF.

This clonotype qualifies as medium-sized (0.01 to 0.1%). This chain uses TRBV7-9 with TRBJ1-1; D may be TRBD1 (6 bases). The CDR3 length is 15 residues. Trimming shortened V by 1 base and J by 4 bases, and 13 bases separated the two germline ends. The germline V gene has CDR1 SEHNR and CDR2 FQNEAQ (reference sequence). CDR3 sequence (DNA): TGTGCCAGCAGCTTAGAACAGGGCTCGGGCACTGAAGCTTTCTTT. It codes for CASSLEQGSGTEAFF.

By sample fraction, this clonotype is medium-sized. The chain is built from TRBV24-1 and TRBJ2-3; D call uncertain. The CDR3 contains 13 residues. The V end was cut by 3 bases, the J end by 4 bases, with 7 bases between. CDR1 KGHDR and CDR2 SFDVKD come from the germline V gene. CDR3 sequence reads: CATSDPPPDTQYF. CDR3 sequence (DNA): TGTGCCACCAGTGATCCCCCCCCAGATACGCAGTATTTT.

This clonotype was seen repeatedly, ten times or more. The J gene is TRBJ1-4, the V gene TRBV3-1, with D uncertain. The CDR3 length is 18 residues. V lost 1 base and J lost 0, with 15 bases in between. In germline, CDR1 is LGHDT, CDR2 YNNKEL (reference sequence). The CDR3 reads CASSQGTPRVATNEKLFF. In nucleotides, the CDR3 is TGTGCCAGCAGCCAAGGTACGCCTAGAGTCGCAACTAATGAAAAACTGTTTTTT.

This clonotype has a handful of counts. The J gene is TRBJ2-3, the V gene TRBV6-1; 8 bases match TRBD1. The germline V gene has CDR1 MNHNS and CDR2 SASEGT. The V gene end was trimmed by 7 bases and the J gene end by 4 bases; junction bases not matched to a gene: 7. This CDR3 has 14 amino acids. CDR3 in amino acids: CASKAGGSSDTQYF. The CDR3 bases are TGTGCCAGCAAGGCAGGGGGCTCGTCAGATACGCAGTATTTT.

This clonotype is termed medium-sized. The chain employs TRBV5-1 and TRBJ2-1; TRBD2 aligns across 11 bases. This CDR3 is built from 14 residues. Per germline, CDR1 SGHRS and CDR2 YFSETQ. After removal of 10 bases from V and 6 bases from J, the junction contained 9 bases not matched to a gene. For the CDR3, the DNA is TGCGCCGGCTGGTTAGCGGGAGGGCCCAATGAGCAGTTCTTC. It is translated as CAGWLAGGPNEQFF.

The rearrangement links TRBV5-4 to TRBJ2-3; TRBD1 or TRBD2 may be the D gene (7 bases each). The CDR3 is 16 amino acids. In germline, CDR1 is SGHNT, CDR2 YYREEE (reference sequence). Trimming pared 4 bases from V and 0 bases from J, leaving 15 bases between. CDR3 residues: CASSPRGGQSTDTQYF. The CDR3 DNA reads TGTGCCAGCAGCCCCAGGGGGGGCCAAAGCACAGATACGCAGTATTTT.

This clonotype was seen at least ten times. One base away lies a much larger clone, so this may be a sequencing read error. V is TRBV5-1 and J is TRBJ2-7; D unclear. The CDR3 totals 12 residues. The germline V gene encodes CDR1 SGHRS and CDR2 YFSETQ. The CDR3 DNA is TGCGCCAGCAGATTCGGCCGGCTCGAGCACTACTTC. Protein: CASRFGRLEHYF. Together with reference TRBV5-1 and TRBJ2-7, the CDR3 gives the full variable domain: KAGVTQTPRYLIKTRGQQVTLSCSPISGHRSVSWYQQTPGQGLQFLFEYFSETQRNKGNFPGRFSGRQFSNSRSEMNVSTLELGDSALYLCASRFGRLEHYFGPGTRLTVT.

This clonotype was seen a few times. V gene TRBV7-9 combines with J gene TRBJ1-3, with unresolved D. Germline V gives CDR1 SEHNR, CDR2 FQNEAQ (reference sequence). This CDR3 has 14 residues. Trimming took 5 bases from V and 0 from J, leaving 8 bases between them. The DNA of the CDR3 is TGTGCCAGCAGCCTGACCCTCTCTGGAAACACCATATATTTT. Amino acids: CASSLTLSGNTIYF.

The chain employs TRBV3-1 and TRBJ1-6, with D hard to call. This CDR3 is built from 16 residues. V lost 0 bases and J 3 bases, leaving 9 bases between the germline ends. CDR1 is LGHDT, CDR2 YNNKEL, per germline (reference sequence). The CDR3 DNA follows: TGTGCCAGCAGCCAAGATGTTAGGGTCTATAATTCACCCCTCCACTTT. Its protein is CASSQDVRVYNSPLHF.